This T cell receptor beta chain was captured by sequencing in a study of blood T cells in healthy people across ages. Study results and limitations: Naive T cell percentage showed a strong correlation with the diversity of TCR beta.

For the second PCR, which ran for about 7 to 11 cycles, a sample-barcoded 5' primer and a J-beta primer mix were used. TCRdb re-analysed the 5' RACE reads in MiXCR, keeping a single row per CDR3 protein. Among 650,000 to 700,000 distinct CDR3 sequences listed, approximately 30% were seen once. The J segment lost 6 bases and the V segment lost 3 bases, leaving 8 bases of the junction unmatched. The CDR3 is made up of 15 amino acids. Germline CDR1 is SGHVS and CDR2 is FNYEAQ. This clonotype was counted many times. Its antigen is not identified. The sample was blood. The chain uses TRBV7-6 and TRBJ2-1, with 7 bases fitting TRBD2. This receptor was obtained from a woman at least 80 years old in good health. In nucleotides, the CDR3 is TGTGCCAGCAGCTTCCGGCGGGGGTCTGGCAATGAGCAGTTCTTC. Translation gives CASSFRRGSGNEQFF.